Listed below are T cell receptor beta chains from one sample, sequenced in a study of blood T cell repertoires in COVID-19. Sequenced by immunoSEQ multiplex PCR; TCRdb stores in-frame clones only, minus some. The table shows about 330,000 clones, with roughly nine tenths occurring only once. The sequencing input was peripheral blood. All receptors come from a man aged 18-30 years who had recovered from COVID-19. CDR3s include the opening cysteine and the closing phenylalanine or tryptophan.

J gene	V gene	CDR3 protein
TRBJ2-7	TRBV21-1	CASSPRDLYEQYF
TRBJ1-4	TRBV4-1	CASSHQSVNEKLFF
TRBJ2-2	TRBV27	CASSPWGGYTGELFF
TRBJ2-7	TRBV7-9	CASSLGLAGSEQYF
TRBJ2-7	TRBV11-2	CASSPLGLAVPPYEQYF
TRBJ1-2	TRBV7-3	CASSPAQGDYGYTF
TRBJ1-3	TRBV7-9	CASGPPDRTRGNTIYF
TRBJ1-2	TRBV9	CASSVGGQSGYGYTF
TRBJ1-2	TRBV9	CASTYGSSNYGYTF
TRBJ2-7	TRBV7-8	CASSSGTGREQYF
TRBJ1-2	TRBV19	CASSTLSGPLGYTF
TRBJ2-1	TRBV5-5	CASSRPTGQLNEQFF
TRBJ2-7	TRBV7-6	CASSLSDSYYEQYF
TRBJ1-3	TRBV20-1	CSASETGGNTIYF
TRBJ1-2	TRBV12-5	CASGHDSGSYGYTF
TRBJ2-7	TRBV15	CATSRLLQGGDEQYF
TRBJ2-2	TRBV3-1/TRBV3-2	CASRRDRYTGELFF
TRBJ1-5	TRBV28	CASIRQGNQPQHF
TRBJ2-3	TRBV5-8	CASSLYGSSTDTQYF
TRBJ1-6	TRBV2	CASRKGQGESPLHF
TRBJ2-2	TRBV4-1	CASSPRDRERGTGELFF
TRBJ1-2	TRBV12-3/TRBV12-4	CASSSDRGGYTF
TRBJ2-1	TRBV4-3	CASSQQGHSGEQFF
TRBJ2-5	TRBV9	CASSVSSGTSGQTQYF
TRBJ2-5	TRBV12-3/TRBV12-4	CASSFLRRETQYF
TRBJ1-1	TRBV7-8	CASSSPLNTEAFF
TRBJ2-2	TRBV6-1	CASSEAPQGNTGELFF
TRBJ1-5	TRBV6-8	CASSHTGFQDSNQPQHF
TRBJ2-7	TRBV19	CASSSGTGGSYEQYF
TRBJ1-6	TRBV9	CASSFHRGSDSPLHF
TRBJ1-5	TRBV27	CASSSGSNQPQHF
TRBJ1-2	TRBV7-2	CASSLFGQASNYGYTF